In this sample, the clone carrying this T cell receptor (beta chain) turned up a few times. The V gene lost 3 bases and the J gene lost 5 bases, with 22 bases spanning the gap. The V gene's germline CDR1 is MDHEN and CDR2 SYDVKM. CDR3 length: 17 residues. The sample is drawn from a study of regulatory T cells in long-lasting Graves disease. Study in general: A definition of persistent Graves' disease required over 5 years of antithyroid drugs plus positive TSH receptor antibodies.

TCR beta libraries were built with iRepertoire HTBI primers and Arm-PCR of CDR3 regions. TCRdb fed the multiplex PCR reads into MiXCR, producing one record per CDR3 protein. The repertoire has 400,000 or so distinct CDR3 sequences, around 24% of them found once; the top ten carry roughly 28%. Time point reported: persistent/refractory GD, antithyroid drugs over 5 years with positive TRAb. The TCR library was prepared using RNA isolated from PBMCs. The chain couples TRBV28 to TRBJ2-5; D is possibly TRBD2 (5 bases). The sequences come from peripheral blood mononuclear cells (PBMCs), collected when the disease was refractory, from a patient treated with antithyroid drugs. The TCR comes from a female donor with Graves disease. The CDR3 region is CASSFFPFPLRGETQYF. CDR3 DNA: TGTGCCAGCAGTTTTTTCCCCTTTCCACTAAGAGGGGAGACCCAGTACTTC.